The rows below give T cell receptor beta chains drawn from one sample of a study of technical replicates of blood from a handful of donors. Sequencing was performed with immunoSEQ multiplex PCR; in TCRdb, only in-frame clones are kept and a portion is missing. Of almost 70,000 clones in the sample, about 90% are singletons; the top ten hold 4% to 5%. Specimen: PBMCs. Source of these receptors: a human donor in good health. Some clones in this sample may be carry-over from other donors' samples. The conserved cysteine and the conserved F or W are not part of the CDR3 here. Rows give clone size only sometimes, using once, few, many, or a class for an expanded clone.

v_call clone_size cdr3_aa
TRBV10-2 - ASTPTSSRSYNEQF
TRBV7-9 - ASSLPLAGRGETQY
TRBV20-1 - SANRVGAF
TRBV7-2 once ASSLLAAQETQY
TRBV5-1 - ASSWGGQGQETQY
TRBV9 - ASSVGWEGVYGYT
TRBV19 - ASSPGLRSEQF
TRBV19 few ASSPQGIQETQY
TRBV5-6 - ASSSTLRGLNEQY
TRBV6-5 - ASRRGLMEKLF
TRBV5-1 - ASSLAVETYEQY
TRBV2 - ASRGGGRDTGELF
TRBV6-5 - ASSTLTSLDTQY